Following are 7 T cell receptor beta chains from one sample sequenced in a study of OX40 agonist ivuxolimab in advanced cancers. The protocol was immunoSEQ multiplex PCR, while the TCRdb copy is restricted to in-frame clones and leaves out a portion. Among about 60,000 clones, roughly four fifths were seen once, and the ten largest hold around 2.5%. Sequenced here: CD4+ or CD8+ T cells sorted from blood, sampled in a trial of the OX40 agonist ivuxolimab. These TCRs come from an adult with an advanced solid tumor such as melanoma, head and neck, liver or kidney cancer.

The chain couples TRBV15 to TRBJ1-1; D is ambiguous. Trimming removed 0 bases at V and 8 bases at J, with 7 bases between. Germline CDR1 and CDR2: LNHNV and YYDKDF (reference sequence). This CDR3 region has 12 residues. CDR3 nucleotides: TGTGCCACCAGCAGAGATGTAGGGGAAGCTTTCTTT. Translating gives CATSRDVGEAFF.

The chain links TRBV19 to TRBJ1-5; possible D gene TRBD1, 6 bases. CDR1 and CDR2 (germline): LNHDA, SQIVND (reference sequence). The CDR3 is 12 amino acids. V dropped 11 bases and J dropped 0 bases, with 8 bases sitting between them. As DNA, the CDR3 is TGTGCCGCCAGGGGTAGCAATCAGCCCCAGCATTTT. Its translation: CAARGSNQPQHF.

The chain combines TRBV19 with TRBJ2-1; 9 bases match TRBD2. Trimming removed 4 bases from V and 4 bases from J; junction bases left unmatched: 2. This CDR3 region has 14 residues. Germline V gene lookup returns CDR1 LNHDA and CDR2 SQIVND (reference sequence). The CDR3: CASSSGREYNEQFF. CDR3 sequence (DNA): TGTGCCAGTAGTAGCGGGAGGGAATACAATGAGCAGTTCTTC.

The CDR3 region has the DNA TGTGCCAGTAGTACCACCGCGGGGTCAGGCTTCTATAGCAATCAGCCCCAGCATTTT. Encoded protein: CASSTTAGSGFYSNQPQHF. This chain links TRBV19 with TRBJ1-5; D remains ambiguous. CDR1 and CDR2 from the germline V gene are LNHDA and SQIVND (reference sequence). CDR3 size: 19 residues. V dropped 4 bases and J dropped 0 bases, with 22 bases sitting between them.

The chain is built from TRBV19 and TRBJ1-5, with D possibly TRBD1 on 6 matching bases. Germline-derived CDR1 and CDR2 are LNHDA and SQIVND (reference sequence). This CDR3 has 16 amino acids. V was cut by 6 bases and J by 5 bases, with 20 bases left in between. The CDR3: CASSRNTGAGDQPQHF. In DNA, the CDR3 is TGTGCCAGTAGCCGAAATACGGGGGCGGGGGATCAGCCCCAGCATTTT.

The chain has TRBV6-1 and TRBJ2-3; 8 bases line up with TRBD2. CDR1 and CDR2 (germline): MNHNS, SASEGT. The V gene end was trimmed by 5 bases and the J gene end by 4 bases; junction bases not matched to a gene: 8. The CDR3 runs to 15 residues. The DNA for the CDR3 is TGTGCCAGCAGTTTAGCGGGAAGTTATCCAGATACGCAGTATTTT. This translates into CASSLAGSYPDTQYF.

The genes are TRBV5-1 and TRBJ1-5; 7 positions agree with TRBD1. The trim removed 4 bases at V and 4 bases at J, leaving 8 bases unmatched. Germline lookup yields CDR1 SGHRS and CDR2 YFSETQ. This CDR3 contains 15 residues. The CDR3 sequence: CASSATGVKNQPQHF. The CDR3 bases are TGCGCCAGCAGCGCCACAGGGGTTAAGAATCAGCCCCAGCATTTT.